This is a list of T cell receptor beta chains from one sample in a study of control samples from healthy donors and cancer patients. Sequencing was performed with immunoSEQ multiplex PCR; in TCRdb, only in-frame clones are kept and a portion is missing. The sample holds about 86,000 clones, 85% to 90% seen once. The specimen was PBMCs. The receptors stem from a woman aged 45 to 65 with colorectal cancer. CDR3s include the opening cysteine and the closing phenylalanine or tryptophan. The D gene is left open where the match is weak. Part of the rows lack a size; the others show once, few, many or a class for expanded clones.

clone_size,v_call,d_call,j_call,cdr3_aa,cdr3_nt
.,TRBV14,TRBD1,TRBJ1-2,CASSQRGQASYGYTF,TGTGCCAGCAGCCAAAGGGGACAGGCTTCCTATGGCTACACCTTC
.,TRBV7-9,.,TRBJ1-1,CASSREVTEAFF,TGTGCCAGCTCCCGGGAGGTGACTGAAGCTTTCTTT
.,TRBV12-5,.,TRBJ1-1,CASGSDPAVMNTEAFF,TGTGCTAGTGGCTCGGACCCGGCCGTAATGAACACTGAAGCTTTCTTT
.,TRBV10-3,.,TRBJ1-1,CAMMMRENTEAFF,TGTGCCATGATGATGCGGGAGAACACTGAAGCTTTCTTT
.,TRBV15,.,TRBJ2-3,CATSRESGNRADTQYF,TGTGCCACCAGCAGAGAATCGGGCAACAGGGCGGATACGCAGTATTTT
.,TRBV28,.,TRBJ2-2,CASSRAGNTGELFF,TGTGCCAGCAGTCGGGCCGGGAACACCGGGGAGCTGTTTTTT
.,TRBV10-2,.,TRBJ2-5,CASSGERTQYF,TGCGCCAGCAGTGGTGAAAGGACCCAGTACTTC
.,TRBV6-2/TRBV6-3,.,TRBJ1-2,CASSPGGFGGSGYTF,TGTGCCAGCAGTCCCGGGGGCTTTGGAGGGTCGGGCTACACCTTC
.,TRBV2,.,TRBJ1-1,CASLGGFEAFF,TGTGCCAGCCTAGGGGGGTTTGAAGCTTTCTTT
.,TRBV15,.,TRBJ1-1,CATSRDLPRGNTEAFF,TGTGCCACCAGCAGAGATCTCCCCCGGGGGAACACTGAAGCTTTCTTT
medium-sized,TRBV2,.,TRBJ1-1,CASSAGENTEAFF,TGTGCCAGCAGTGCCGGGGAGAATACTGAAGCTTTCTTT
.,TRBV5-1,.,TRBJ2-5,CASSSGPQGTQYF,TGCGCCAGCAGCTCCGGGCCCCAGGGGACCCAGTACTTC
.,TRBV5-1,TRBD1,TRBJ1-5,CASSPGTGNQPQHF,TGCGCCAGCAGCCCCGGGACAGGCAATCAGCCCCAGCATTTT
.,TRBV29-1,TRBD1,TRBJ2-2,CSGWDRDTGELFF,TGCAGCGGTTGGGACAGGGACACCGGGGAGCTGTTTTTT
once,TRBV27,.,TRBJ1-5,CASRPGFQSNQPQHF,TGTGCCAGCAGACCCGGATTCCAGAGCAATCAGCCCCAGCATTTT
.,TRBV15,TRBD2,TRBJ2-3,CATSRDRGLALAPDTQYF,TGTGCCACCAGCAGAGATCGAGGACTAGCGTTGGCACCAGATACGCAGTATTTT
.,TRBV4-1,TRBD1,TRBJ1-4,CASSSHFGQGAGEKLFF,TGCGCCAGCAGCTCTCATTTCGGGCAGGGGGCGGGTGAAAAACTGTTTTTT
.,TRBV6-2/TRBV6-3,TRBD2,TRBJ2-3,CASSYPPLAGGPDTQYF,TGTGCCAGCAGTTACCCACCCCTAGCGGGGGGGCCAGATACGCAGTATTTT
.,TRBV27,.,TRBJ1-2,CASSFRGTSGSNYGYTF,TGTGCCAGCAGTTTCCGTGGTACTTCGGGCTCTAACTATGGCTACACCTTC
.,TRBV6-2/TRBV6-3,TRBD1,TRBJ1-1,CASSRGGTGVAFF,TGTGCCAGCAGCCGAGGGGGCACAGGGGTTGCTTTCTTT
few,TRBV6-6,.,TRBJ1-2,CASRSGTGYGYTF,TGTGCCAGCAGGTCTGGGACCGGCTATGGCTACACCTTC
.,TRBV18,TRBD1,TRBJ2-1,CASSPQGTGTNEQFF,TGTGCCAGCTCACCACAGGGGACAGGGACCAATGAGCAGTTCTTC
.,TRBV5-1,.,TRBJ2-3,CASSLGGWASTDTQYF,TGCGCCAGCAGCTTGGGTGGGTGGGCAAGCACAGATACGCAGTATTTT
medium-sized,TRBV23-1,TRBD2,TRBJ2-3,CASSQSGGGAEDTQYF,TGCGCCAGCAGTCAATCAGGCGGGGGGGCCGAAGATACGCAGTATTTT
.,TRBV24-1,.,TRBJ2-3,CATSDVRDFADTQYF,TGTGCCACCAGTGATGTGCGGGACTTCGCAGATACGCAGTATTTT
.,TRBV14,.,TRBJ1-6,CASSFHPPHSPLHF,TGTGCCAGCAGCTTTCATCCGCCCCATTCACCCCTCCACTTT
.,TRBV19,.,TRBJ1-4,CASTKSGLRFNEKLFF,TGTGCCAGTACTAAGAGTGGCCTCAGGTTTAATGAAAAACTGTTTTTT
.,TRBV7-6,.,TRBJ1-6,CASSSRGEGSPLHF,TGTGCCAGCAGCTCCCGGGGGGAGGGTTCACCCCTCCACTTT
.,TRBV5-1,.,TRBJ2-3,CASSLRAASTDTQYF,TGCGCCAGCAGCTTGAGGGCGGCTAGCACAGATACGCAGTATTTT
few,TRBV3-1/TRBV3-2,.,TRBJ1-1,CASSLQGLNTEAFF,TGTGCCAGCAGCCTACAGGGACTGAACACTGAAGCTTTCTTT
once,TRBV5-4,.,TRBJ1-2,CASSSQDNYGYTF,TGTGCCAGCAGCTCACAGGATAACTATGGCTACACCTTC
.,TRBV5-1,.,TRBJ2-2,CASSLQGPGFYGELFF,TGCGCCAGCAGCTTACAGGGCCCCGGCTTCTACGGGGAGCTGTTTTTT
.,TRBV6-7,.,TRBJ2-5,CASKTRETQYF,TGTGCCAGCAAAACAAGGGAGACCCAGTACTTC
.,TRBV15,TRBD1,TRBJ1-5,CATSSGGRGHGGNQPQHF,TGTGCCACCAGCAGCGGGGGCAGGGGGCATGGGGGCAATCAGCCCCAGCATTTT
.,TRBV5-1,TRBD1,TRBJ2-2,CASSKGQAEATGELFF,TGCGCCAGCAGCAAGGGACAGGCAGAGGCCACCGGGGAGCTGTTTTTT
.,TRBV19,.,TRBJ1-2,CASSIEWAAFNYGYTF,TGTGCCAGTAGTATAGAGTGGGCAGCCTTCAACTATGGCTACACCTTC